The clone carrying this T cell receptor (beta chain) was recorded a few times. Its matching antigen is unknown. This specimen comes from a study of cytomegalovirus exposure and HLA in healthy donors. Regarding the study as a whole: A previous analysis found most TCR beta V segments productive roughly 90% or roughly 30% of the time. The investigators catalogued 150 to 200 TCR beta chains as cytomegalovirus-associated.

Primers for the PCR totalled 60 Vbeta and 13 Jbeta. Clones were sequenced by immunoSEQ multiplex PCR, and TCRdb holds only the in-frame ones, with some missing. The table has around 76,000 clones, under 80% seen once. The V gene lost 6 bases and the J gene lost 0 bases, with 12 bases spanning the gap. Per germline, CDR1 MNHNS and CDR2 SASEGT. CDR3 length equals 15 residues. Sequencing was performed on PBMCs. The rearrangement joins TRBV6-1 to TRBJ1-5; a weak D match, TRBD1 (5 bases). The sequence was obtained from a man aged 35-49 years in good health and CMV-seronegative. CDR3 in DNA: TGTGCCAGCAGACCAATAGGGGCTAGCAATCAGCCCCAGCATTTT. Its translation: CASRPIGASNQPQHF.